The rows below give T cell receptor beta chains drawn from one sample of a study of T cells in Graves' hyperthyroidism and ophthalmopathy. TCRdb independently ran MiXCR on the multiplex PCR reads; one entry per CDR3 protein. The data show a few hundred thousand distinct CDR3 sequences, under 60% seen once. The sample consisted of peripheral blood or thyroid tissue (not recorded which). These TCRs come from an adult woman with Graves' disease, either hyperthyroidism or ophthalmopathy (not recorded which). CDR3s include the opening cysteine and the closing phenylalanine or tryptophan. The D gene is left open where the match is weak. Part of the rows lack a size; the others show once, few, many or a class for expanded clones.

TRBJ2-7	TRBV28	.	.	CASRRLRGSYEQYF	TGTGCCAGCAGGCGCTTGCGCGGCTCCTACGAGCAGTACTTC
TRBJ2-1	TRBV29-1	TRBD2	.	CSHGLAGDQFF	TGCAGCCACGGACTAGCGGGAGATCAGTTCTTC
TRBJ1-1	TRBV19	TRBD1	many	CATQGDRMNTEAFF	TGTGCCACCCAGGGGGACAGGATGAACACTGAAGCTTTCTTT
TRBJ1-4	TRBV9	TRBD1	.	CASSASRQGGLFF	TGTGCCAGCAGCGCCAGTCGACAGGGCGGACTGTTTTTT
TRBJ2-2	TRBV5-5	.	once	CVSSLAGLPTITGELFF	TGTGTCAGCAGCTTGGCGGGTCTCCCCACTATCACCGGGGAGCTGTTTTTT
TRBJ1-4	TRBV29-1	.	.	CSGEENEKLFF	TGCAGCGGAGAGGAGAATGAAAAACTGTTTTTT
TRBJ2-7	TRBV6-1	TRBD2	.	CASSRRGGFNEQYF	TGTGCCAGCAGCCGCCGGGGGGGTTTCAACGAGCAGTACTTC
TRBJ1-1	TRBV4-2	.	many	CASSQEAEAFF	TGTGCCAGCAGCCAAGAAGCTGAAGCTTTCTTT
TRBJ1-2	TRBV11-2	.	many	CASSRGARGYTF	TGTGCCAGCAGCAGGGGAGCGCGTGGCTACACCTTC
TRBJ2-5	TRBV2	.	.	CASSVGARETQYF	TGTGCCAGCAGTGTAGGGGCTCGTGAGACCCAGTACTTC
TRBJ2-7	TRBV2	.	few	CASSESRLPYEQYF	TGTGCCAGCAGTGAATCGCGGCTTCCCTACGAGCAGTACTTC
TRBJ2-7	TRBV6-1	TRBD1	.	CARRGGQDSYEQYF	TGTGCCCGCCGTGGGGGACAGGACTCCTACGAGCAGTACTTC
TRBJ1-2	TRBV11-2	.	many	CASSLGAVDYGYTF	TGTGCCAGCAGCTTAGGTGCGGTAGACTATGGCTACACCTTC
TRBJ2-5	TRBV2	.	.	CASNTDFGTQYF	TGTGCCAGCAACACGGACTTTGGGACCCAGTACTTC
TRBJ1-4	TRBV10-3	.	.	CAIREVGTDEKLFF	TGTGCCATCCGGGAAGTGGGGACGGATGAAAAACTGTTTTTT
TRBJ1-2	TRBV10-3	.	.	CAISESGARGYTF	TGTGCCATCAGTGAGTCTGGGGCTCGCGGCTACACCTTC
TRBJ2-2	TRBV7-6	.	many	CASSYLAGELFF	TGTGCCAGCAGCTACCTGGCCGGGGAGCTGTTTTTT
TRBJ2-2	TRBV5-1	.	.	CASSLSGRTLNTGELFF	TGCGCCAGCAGCTTGTCAGGACGCACACTGAACACCGGGGAGCTGTTTTTT
TRBJ2-5	TRBV7-3	TRBD2	many	CASSPFELAGFQETQYF	TGTGCCAGCAGCCCCTTCGAGCTAGCGGGGTTCCAAGAGACCCAGTACTTC
TRBJ2-7	TRBV30	.	few	CAWSASPYEQYF	TGTGCCTGGAGTGCCAGCCCCTACGAGCAGTACTTC
TRBJ2-6	TRBV7-8	.	once	CASSRRQTSSGANVLTF	TGTGCCAGCTCGCGAAGGCAGACAAGCTCTGGGGCCAACGTCCTGACTTTC
TRBJ2-7	TRBV11-2	.	many	CASSFSGGAREQYF	TGTGCCAGCAGCTTCAGCGGAGGGGCTCGCGAGCAGTACTTC
TRBJ2-5	TRBV14	.	.	CASSQLQTGYF	TGTGCCAGCAGCCAATTACAGACCGGGTACTTC
TRBJ2-5	TRBV7-9	.	many	CASSPSYLETQYF	TGTGCCAGCAGCCCATCCTATTTAGAGACCCAGTACTTC
TRBJ2-3	TRBV5-1	.	few	CASSTPWAAGEGGRTDTQYF	TGCGCCAGCAGCACCCCCTGGGCCGCGGGAGAAGGGGGTAGGACAGATACGCAGTATTTT
TRBJ1-1	TRBV11-2	.	many	CASSTEGVGAEAFF	TGTGCCAGCAGCACGGAGGGGGTGGGCGCTGAAGCTTTCTTT
TRBJ1-5	TRBV6-2/TRBV6-3	.	many	CASSYGTSQPQHF	TGTGCCAGCAGTTACGGGACCTCTCAGCCCCAGCATTTT
TRBJ2-5	TRBV4-2	.	few	CASSQGRLEGTQYF	TGTGCCAGCAGCCAAGGCCGGCTGGAAGGGACCCAGTACTTC
TRBJ2-5	TRBV7-9	.	many	CASSQVGTKETQYF	TGTGCCAGCAGCCAGGTGGGGACCAAAGAGACCCAGTACTTC
TRBJ1-5	TRBV5-1	.	many	CASSLGHSDQPQHF	TGCGCCAGCAGCTTGGGCCACAGTGATCAGCCCCAGCATTTT
TRBJ2-5	TRBV2	TRBD2	.	CASSQGLAGSGTQYF	TGTGCCAGCAGTCAGGGACTAGCGGGATCGGGGACCCAGTACTTC